The sequence of this T cell receptor beta chain was determined in a study of cytomegalovirus exposure and HLA in healthy donors. Researchers ran the PCR with 60 Vbeta and 13 Jbeta primers. Sequencing used immunoSEQ multiplex PCR; TCRdb keeps in-frame clones, though not all of them. In the table there are approximately 110,000 clones, under 85% of which are singletons. Sequencing was done on a sample of PBMCs. The clonotype comes from a man between 18 and 29 years old in good health and CMV-seronegative.

The CDR3 DNA sequence: TGTGCCTGGAGGATTCCGGGGACAGGGGCGAGAGGGGCCAACGTCCTGACTTTC. This codes for CAWRIPGTGARGANVLTF. The chain recombines TRBV30 with TRBJ2-6; 10 bases fit TRBD1. The CDR3 contains 18 residues. Trimming removed 3 bases from V and 4 bases from J; junction bases left unmatched: 12. CDR1 and CDR2 (germline): GTSNPN, SVGIG (reference sequence). The full variable domain, with the rest looked up from reference TRBV30 and TRBJ2-6, is SQTIHQWPATLVQPVGSPLSLECTVEGTSNPNLYWYRQAAGRGLQLLFYSVGIGQISSEVPQNLSASRPQDRQFILSSKKLLLSDSGFYLCAWRIPGTGARGANVLTFGAGSRLTVL.